These T cell receptor beta chains were read from a single sample in a study of blood T cells in healthy people across ages. TCRdb reanalysed the 5' RACE reads using MiXCR and keeps one entry per CDR3 protein. The sample has around 990,000 distinct CDR3 sequences; roughly 24% are singletons. The same sample was also used in a study of T cells of mothers and their children.

The sample consisted of blood. These receptors all stem from a girl aged 2 to 9 in good health. Both conserved end residues are part of each CDR3.

cdr3_aa j_call v_call
CASSPSGTSGRAVFF TRBJ2-1 TRBV3-1
CSAPLTGLYNEQFF TRBJ2-1 TRBV20-1
CASSAGTSGGIAKTIQYF TRBJ2-4 TRBV10-2
CASSTSGRVLGEQFF . TRBV7-2
CASSQAGQGGSPLHF TRBJ1-6 TRBV4-1
CASRPPFTSGEQFF TRBJ2-1 TRBV11-2
CASSLDRQLETQYF TRBJ2-5 TRBV7-3
CASSFVARTSADTQYF TRBJ2-3 TRBV12-3/TRBV12-4
CACSEGGTEAFF TRBJ1-1 TRBV9
CSARGPGVGETQYF TRBJ2-5 TRBV20-1
CASSPGVQLFF TRBJ1-4 TRBV6-5
CASSSETYQETQYF TRBJ2-5 TRBV5-1
CSARDLAGGLRPYEQYF TRBJ2-7 TRBV20-1
CASTLDTSTEAFF TRBJ1-1 TRBV6-5
CASRPSGGAADTQYF TRBJ2-3 TRBV5-1
CASSRGGPGEGTQYF TRBJ2-5 TRBV28
CASSQATRPNPTEQYF TRBJ2-7 TRBV4-1
CSAGTSYERYF TRBJ2-7 TRBV20-1
CASSPPKTGTRGDIQYF TRBJ2-4 TRBV12-3/TRBV12-4
CASSLEGGVNQPQHF TRBJ1-5 TRBV7-8
CASSFNPGERYTF TRBJ1-2 TRBV5-1
CSVRTGTKETQYF TRBJ2-5 TRBV29-1
CASSSLRGTYEQYF TRBJ2-7 TRBV11-2
CASSVATSPANEKLFF TRBJ1-4 TRBV5-1
CASSFYPDNTEAFF TRBJ1-1 TRBV12-3/TRBV12-4
CASSFARDQPQHF TRBJ1-5 TRBV12-3/TRBV12-4
CASSYSKADPYQETQYF TRBJ2-5 TRBV6-5
CASSQRGSASGIQETQYF TRBJ2-5 TRBV4-2
CASSLDWIGTGNEQFF . TRBV5-1
CASSTEILNIQYF TRBJ2-4 TRBV18
CASSLMGETQYF TRBJ2-5 TRBV12-3/TRBV12-4
CASSKQTGPAGFGELFF TRBJ2-2 TRBV6-2/TRBV6-3
CSAREDSGTQYF TRBJ2-5 TRBV20-1
CASNTPGTGGGEQYF . TRBV5-6
CASRGQGELVQYF TRBJ2-4 TRBV28
CATSRERDNLYGYTF TRBJ1-2 TRBV15
CASPGQGATNTGELFF TRBJ2-2 TRBV7-9
CASSLLESPDTQYF TRBJ2-3 TRBV7-8
CASSLDGVIGNIQYF TRBJ2-4 TRBV5-1
CSVSRVGNTEAFF TRBJ1-1 TRBV29-1
CASSLAAGGNTDTQYF TRBJ2-3 TRBV6-1
CASRGSQNEKLFF TRBJ1-4 TRBV12-3/TRBV12-4